The 9 T cell receptor beta chains listed next were all sequenced from one sample in a study of blood T cell repertoires in COVID-19. The repertoire was sequenced with immunoSEQ multiplex PCR; TCRdb's copy has only in-frame clones and lacks some. The table lists over 150,000 clones, approximately 88% of them singletons. The specimen was peripheral blood. Source of these receptors: a woman between 40 and 55 years old with COVID-19, enrolled during active disease.

The chain is built from TRBV16 and TRBJ2-2; D uncertain. The CDR3 runs to 15 residues. Germline CDR1 KGHSY, CDR2 FQNENV. Trimming pared 2 bases from V and 6 bases from J, leaving 13 bases between. CDR3: CASSQGEALSGELFF. The CDR3 DNA reads as TGTGCCAGCAGCCAAGGCGAGGCTCTCTCCGGGGAGCTGTTTTTT.

This sequence joins TRBV5-1 and TRBJ1-2; D unclear. The V gene's germline CDR1 is SGHRS and CDR2 YFSETQ. Trimming took 0 bases from V and 7 from J, leaving 13 bases between them. This CDR3 is 14 amino acids long. The CDR3 sequence is CASSLAAGLIGYTF. The CDR3 region has the DNA TGCGCCAGCAGCTTGGCGGCGGGGTTGATTGGCTACACCTTC.

The chain couples TRBV7-9 to TRBJ1-2; 7 bases agree with TRBD1. The CDR3 totals 17 residues. Germline trimming cut 5 bases from V and 0 bases from J; bases unmatched to any gene: 12. CDR1 is SEHNR and CDR2 is FQNEAQ in the germline V gene (reference sequence). The CDR3 protein is CASSHTRGDRANYGYTF. The CDR3 region has the DNA TGTGCCAGCAGCCATACTAGGGGGGACAGAGCTAACTATGGCTACACCTTC.

The sample holds one count of this clone. This chain connects TRBV7-3 to TRBJ2-3, with a tentative D call TRBD2 (6 bases). Trimming removed 4 bases at V and 4 bases at J, with 15 bases between. This CDR3 has 15 amino acids. Germline CDR1 reads SGHTA; CDR2 reads FQGTGA. This CDR3 reads CASSSGGPRSDTQYF. CDR3 DNA sequence: TGTGCCAGCAGCTCCGGAGGGCCAAGGTCAGATACGCAGTATTTT. The whole variable domain, remainder taken from reference TRBV7-3 and TRBJ2-3, is GAGVSQTPSNKVTEKGKYVELRCDPISGHTALYWYRQSLGQGPEFLIYFQGTGAADDSGLPNDRFFAVRPEGSVSTLKIQRTERGDSAVYLCASSSGGPRSDTQYFGPGTRLTVL.

This clone was seen only once. The chain is built from TRBV19 and TRBJ2-2; possible D gene TRBD2, 7 bases. The CDR3 covers 14 residues. Deletions cut 6 bases from V and 4 bases from J, with 12 bases between. Germline V gene lookup returns CDR1 LNHDA and CDR2 SQIVND (reference sequence). CDR3 sequence reads: CASRRGPSTGELFF. As DNA, the CDR3 is TGTGCCAGTAGGCGGGGGCCGTCCACCGGGGAGCTGTTTTTT.

The V and J genes are TRBV19 and TRBJ2-7; possible D gene TRBD2, 6 bases. V lost 4 bases and J lost 5, with 12 bases in between. This CDR3 comprises 13 residues. Germline V gene sequence: CDR1 LNHDA, CDR2 SQIVND (reference sequence). Written as DNA, the CDR3 is TGTGCCAGTAGTAACAGGAGGGGCGACGAGCAGTACTTC. Protein: CASSNRRGDEQYF.

The chain links TRBV9 to TRBJ2-5; 8 bases are a match to TRBD1. Germline V gene data show CDR1 as SGDLS and CDR2 as YYNGEE. V was clipped by 0 bases and J by 5 bases; unmatched bases: 9. This CDR3 is 16 amino acids long. Written as DNA, the CDR3 is TGTGCCAGCAGCGTAGTAACAGGGGGTCCAGGGGAGACCCAGTACTTC. It codes for CASSVVTGGPGETQYF.

This chain connects TRBV9 to TRBJ1-5; perhaps TRBD1 as D (5 bases). CDR3 length: 14 residues. Trimming pared 4 bases from V and 0 bases from J, leaving 8 bases between. Germline V lookup: CDR1 SGDLS, CDR2 YYNGEE. The CDR3 reads CASSHQGSNQPQHF. In DNA, the CDR3 is TGTGCCAGCAGCCATCAGGGTAGCAATCAGCCCCAGCATTTT.

The V call is TRBV19, the J call TRBJ2-3, with 14 bases fitting TRBD2. CDR3 length: 15 residues. In germline, CDR1 is LNHDA, CDR2 SQIVND (reference sequence). The V and J ends lost 7 bases and 4 bases, in that order; junction bases with no gene match: 4. CDR3 DNA: TGTGCCAGTAACGGACTAGCGGGAGGTGCAGATACGCAGTATTTT. Amino acids: CASNGLAGGADTQYF. Drawing the rest from reference TRBV19 and TRBJ2-3, the complete variable domain is DGGITQSPKYLFRKEGQNVTLSCEQNLNHDAMYWYRQDPGQGLRLIYYSQIVNDFQKGDIAEGYSVSREKKESFPLTVTSAQKNPTAFYLCASNGLAGGADTQYFGPGTRLTVL.